The T cell receptor beta chain under discussion was sequenced for a study of T cells in Graves' hyperthyroidism and ophthalmopathy (dated by TCRdb to the late 2010s). The study in broad terms: Peripheral blood was sampled at the time of initial diagnosis, prior to any treatment. A discovery cohort of roughly 100 patients, 43 with Graves' ophthalmopathy and approximately 60 with stable Graves' hyperthyroidism, was used to find distinguishing TCR V-J signatures. Prospective prediction of ophthalmopathy was tested in an independent validation cohort consisting of under 20 hyperthyroidism patients and around 16 patients who later progressed to ophthalmopathy. For training and testing, the 100 patients in the discovery cohort were randomly divided in a 7:3 ratio. The study also compared thyroid tissue and blood T-cell repertoires from more than 5 Graves' hyperthyroidism patients. Once sampling was done, hyperthyroidism patients were given methimazole at a starting dose of 30 mg daily, whereas ophthalmopathy patients were given high-dose intravenous methylprednisolone. According to the paper, TCR Vbeta CDR3 sequencing was carried out on about 140 peripheral blood samples, which came from some 41 ophthalmopathy, around 75 hyperthyroidism and around 17 progressor patients. Overall study outcomes, separate from this receptor: Most expanded thyroid clonotypes (frequency above 0.001) were also detected in blood, suggesting blood repertoires may reflect thyroid immune responses. A 13 V-J signature model separated ophthalmopathy from stable hyperthyroidism, with 87.88% sensitivity and 81.08% specificity in cross-validation and 80%/75% in testing. Sample size was not statistically predetermined, and blinding of investigators to group allocation was not performed. In validation, the model predicted progression to ophthalmopathy a median of 6.5 months before onset, with about 71% sensitivity and roughly 73% specificity.

Taken from the germline V gene, the CDR1 and CDR2 loops are SQVTM and ANQGSEA. The V end gives up 2 bases and the J end 5 bases, leaving 5 bases in the junction not matched to a gene. The CDR3 contains 13 residues, cysteine and phenylalanine counted. Of the read, only the CDR3 DNA is kept; its 39 bases are in frame from base 1. This clonotype was seen repeatedly, ten times or more. Its specific antigen is unknown. There are no base qualities to consult, and no much larger clone falls within one base. Graves' hyperthyroidism was defined as stable when no progression to ophthalmopathy occurred over 18 months of follow-up. Hyperthyroidism patients were newly diagnosed, with disease duration under 2 months, and aged 18 to 65 years. The study excluded patients with uncontrolled infections, other autoimmune diseases, pregnancy or lactation. Diagnoses relied on clinical symptoms, serum thyroxine and TRAb, thyroid ultrasound and orbital computed tomography. PBMCs were isolated from about 9.1 ml of fresh peripheral blood by Ficoll-Paque density gradient centrifugation. Total RNA was extracted using Trizol reagent, and RNA quality was assessed on an Agilent 2100 Bioanalyzer.

The TCR beta CDR3 regions were amplified from RNA transcripts. The first round of RT-PCR for the TCR CDR3 was performed with the HTBI primer set and the Qiagen OneStep RT-PCR kit. Libraries were constructed in a second round of multiplex PCR, after which size selection and purification were carried out. The libraries were sequenced on an Illumina HiSeq2000 using paired-end 100 bp reads. Processing in the source paper ran as follows. SOAPnuke was used to process the raw data, throwing out any read that contained adapters or uncalled bases, had a mean Phred below 15, or lacked an exact constant-primer or identifier match. High-quality paired reads were merged using COPE v1.2.5, and each unique nucleotide sequence was defined as a clonotype. Clonotypes were aligned to IMGT TRBV, TRBD and TRBJ reference segments using MiTCR v1.1. The analysis included only V-J combinations with a frequency above 0.0001, which together covered approximately 99% of the repertoires. The TCS score was defined as the ratio of F50 (clonal expansion) to E x V (chaos), calculated using BLOSUM62-based TCRdist between CDR3 peptides within each V-J. Welch's t-statistics and random forest reduced around 550 V-J features to fewer than 15, which were used in a naive Bayes classifier (R e1071). The Morisita-Horn index was used to measure how similar the thyroid and blood repertoires were. TCRdb itself trimmed the public reads at Q25 with fastp, ran MiXCR and retained productive beta chains. CDR3 protein sequences are deduplicated, and each keeps its most common genes and DNA. These V and J calls derive from TCRdb rather than the authors' analysis. Here the sample has roughly 800,000 distinct CDR3 sequences; roughly 37% occur a single time. The ten top clones hold 8.9% of the sample.

The rearranged segments are TRBV29-1 and TRBJ1-1; TRBD1 agrees with 7 junctional bases. The sequenced sample was blood. The receptor was isolated from a man aged 18 to 29 with Graves' hyperthyroidism. The nucleotide sequence reads as follows: TGCAGCGTTGAAAATCAGGGGGGAACTGAAGCTTTCTTT. It codes for CSVENQGGTEAFF.